The clone carrying this TCR beta chain was seen only a few times. Its target is not known. A second PCR, run for roughly 7 to 11 cycles, used a sample-barcoded 5' primer plus a J-beta primer mix. TCRdb ran MiXCR on the 5' RACE reads and lists one entry per CDR3 protein. The table includes some 890,000 distinct CDR3 sequences, about 27% detected once. This CDR3 has 17 amino acids. Germline V gene sequence: CDR1 SGHRS, CDR2 YFSETQ. V shed 1 base, J shed 0 bases, and the junction held 3 bases outside the gene matches. The entry originates in a study of blood T cells in healthy people across ages. Whole-study results and caveats: Any changes in expanded clonotypes were possibly confounded, as donor CMV status remained unknown.

Peripheral blood was drawn, about 9.1 milliliters per donor. Each sample had at least 6 million PBMCs isolated. This sample also belongs to another study, concerning T cells of mothers and their children.

The chain combines TRBV5-1 with TRBJ2-5; 13 bases map to TRBD2. The sequence was obtained from a woman aged 40 to 50 in good health. Sequences were obtained from blood. CDR3 bases: TGCGCCAGCAGCTTGACCGGGACTAGCGGGAACCAAGAGACCCAGTACTTC. As protein: CASSLTGTSGNQETQYF.